The 20 T cell receptor beta chains in this list originate from one sample, sequenced in a study of shared clonotypes between healthy human individuals. Method: immunoSEQ multiplex PCR; TCRdb's copy keeps in-frame clones and lacks some. This sample carries 170,000 or so clones, 66% of them seen once, and the ten largest clones take roughly a tenth. Sequencing was done on a sample of memory CD4+ T cells sorted from blood. Subset of the sample: CD45RA-negative fraction. These receptors were collected from a man aged 25-45 years in good health.

The chain couples TRBV11-2 to TRBJ1-2, with TRBD1 matching over 8 bases. Germline assignment: CDR1 SGHAT and CDR2 FQNNGV. The CDR3 has 13 amino acids. V lost 5 bases, J lost 7 bases, and 6 bases stayed unmatched. The CDR3 coding sequence is TGTGCCAGCAGCCCAGGGGGCTCTAGTGGCTACACCTTC. As protein: CASSPGGSSGYTF. Combining the CDR3 with reference TRBV11-2 and TRBJ1-2 gives the whole variable domain EAGVAQSPRYKIIEKRQSVAFWCNPISGHATLYWYQQILGQGPKLLIQFQNNGVVDDSQLPKDRFSAERLKGVDSTLKIQPAKLEDSAVYLCASSPGGSSGYTFGSGTRLTVV.

The V call is TRBV5-4, the J call TRBJ2-1, with 11 bases aligning to TRBD2. After removal of 5 bases from V and 4 bases from J, the junction contained 5 bases not matched to a gene. CDR3 size: 15 residues. Germline loops: CDR1 SGHNT, CDR2 YYREEE (reference sequence). The CDR3 protein is CASRSGTSGYNEQFF. In DNA form, the CDR3 reads TGTGCCAGCAGGAGTGGGACTAGCGGATACAATGAGCAGTTCTTC.

The rearrangement links TRBV27 to TRBJ2-1, with 7 nucleotides matching TRBD2. In germline, CDR1 is MNHEY, CDR2 SMNVEV (reference sequence). V lost 0 bases and J lost 4; bases outside the gene matches: 9. The CDR3 is made up of 17 amino acids. CDR3 protein: CASSLSRASGAYNEQFF. In nucleotides, the CDR3 is TGTGCCAGCAGTTTATCTAGGGCTAGCGGAGCTTACAATGAGCAGTTCTTC.

The chain combines TRBV18 with TRBJ1-5; D uncertain. The CDR3 runs to 15 residues. With 6 bases removed from V and 4 bases from J, the gap between germline ends came to 16 bases. Germline-derived CDR1 and CDR2 are KGHSH and LQKENI. In nucleotides, the CDR3 is TGTGCCAGCTCCCCAAGCGTAGGAGATAATCAGCCCCAGCATTTT. Its protein product is CASSPSVGDNQPQHF.

This clone occurred once. This chain joins TRBV28 and TRBJ1-5, with D unresolved. The germline gives CDR1 MDHEN, CDR2 SYDVKM. V was clipped by 6 bases and J by 0 bases, with 12 bases between them. This CDR3 is built from 15 residues. The CDR3 region is CASRGSEGSNQPQHF. The CDR3 bases are TGTGCCAGCAGGGGATCGGAGGGTAGCAATCAGCCCCAGCATTTT. The full variable domain, its missing parts supplied by reference TRBV28 and TRBJ1-5, is DVKVTQSSRYLVKRTGEKVFLECVQDMDHENMFWYRQDPGLGLRLIYFSYDVKMKEKGDIPEGYSVSREKKERFSLILESASTNQTSMYLCASRGSEGSNQPQHFGDGTRLSIL.

This clone was found a few times. This chain's CDR3 is CASSEDSNYGYTF. The CDR3 coding sequence is TGCGCCAGCAGCGAGGACAGTAACTATGGCTACACCTTC. J is TRBJ1-2 and V is TRBV5-1; D may be TRBD1 (6 bases). The germline V gene encodes CDR1 SGHRS and CDR2 YFSETQ. This CDR3 has 13 amino acids. Trimming pared 4 bases from V and 1 base from J, leaving 8 bases between.

This clone was detected a few times. The chain's CDR3 is CASSLDSGRGNEQFF. DNA for the CDR3: TGCGCCAGCAGCTTAGATAGCGGGAGAGGTAATGAGCAGTTCTTC. This chain uses TRBV5-1 with TRBJ2-1, with 9 bases aligning to TRBD2. CDR1 and CDR2 from the germline V gene are SGHRS and YFSETQ. This CDR3 is 15 amino acids long. Losses at the gene ends were 2 bases for V and 7 bases for J; bases not matched to a gene: 7.

On this clone itself: In the same sample, other DNA sequences code for this CDR3. The V call is TRBV7-9, the J call TRBJ2-7; D ambiguous. The CDR3 consists of 14 residues. The V gene lost 1 base and the J gene lost 3 bases, with 10 bases spanning the gap. CDR1 is SEHNR and CDR2 is FQNEAQ in the germline V gene (reference sequence). The CDR3 sequence: CASSLGGSLYEQYF. The CDR3 bases are TGTGCCAGCAGCTTAGGTGGCAGCCTCTACGAGCAGTACTTC.

This clone was observed a handful of times. The CDR3, as DNA: TGTGCCAGCAGCGATGGACAGGGAGTCTACGAGCAGTACTTC. Protein sequence: CASSDGQGVYEQYF. The rearrangement joins TRBV21-1 to TRBJ2-7; the table's D call of TRBD1 was not tested on the DNA. TRBV21-1 is a recognized pseudogene. This CDR3 region has 14 residues.

This clone was detected a few times. The chain is built from TRBV7-8 and TRBJ2-1; tentatively, D is TRBD1 (6 bases). Trimming removed 0 bases from V and 4 bases from J, with 13 bases in between. Germline V lookup: CDR1 SGHVS, CDR2 FQNEAQ. The CDR3 length is 16 residues. CDR3 sequence (DNA): TGTGCCAGCAGCTTAGCCGTGCAGGGGTGGTACAATGAGCAGTTCTTC. Residues: CASSLAVQGWYNEQFF.

The chain carries TRBV14 and TRBJ2-1, with D hard to call. Germline CDR1 is SGHDN and CDR2 is FVKESK. The CDR3 covers 11 residues. Trimming cost V 2 bases and J 7 bases, with 3 bases left between them. This CDR3 is CASSQLNEQFF. In nucleotides, the CDR3 is TGTGCCAGCAGCCAACTTAATGAGCAGTTCTTC.

This chain joins TRBV11-3 and TRBJ2-1; D call uncertain. V lost 1 base to trimming and J lost 10 bases, with 5 bases between them. The CDR3 runs to 11 residues. Germline CDR1 and CDR2: SGHNT and YENEEA. The chain's CDR3 is CASSLVREQFF. The CDR3 DNA sequence: TGTGCCAGCAGCTTAGTAAGGGAGCAGTTCTTC. Looking up the rest from reference TRBV11-3 and TRBJ2-1 gives the full variable domain: EAGVVQSPRYKIIEKKQPVAFWCNPISGHNTLYWYLQNLGQGPELLIRYENEEAVDDSQLPKDRFSAERLKGVDSTLKIQPAELGDSAVYLCASSLVREQFFGPGTRLTVL.

This chain joins TRBV7-3 and TRBJ2-1; 9 nucleotides agree with TRBD2. The ends lost 5 bases at V and 5 bases at J; junction bases unmatched: 4. The germline V gene has CDR1 SGHTA and CDR2 FQGTGA. The CDR3 sequence is 14 residues long. The DNA for the CDR3 is TGTGCCAGCAGCCCGGGACTAGCTAACAATGAGCAGTTCTTC. It encodes CASSPGLANNEQFF.

The J gene is TRBJ1-4, the V gene TRBV7-9; D is ambiguous. V was clipped by 5 bases and J by 8 bases, with 6 bases between them. Per the germline V gene, CDR1 is SEHNR and CDR2 is FQNEAQ (reference sequence). The CDR3 runs 11 residues. CDR3 DNA: TGTGCCAGCAGCGCCGGGGAAAAACTGTTTTTT. Protein sequence: CASSAGEKLFF.

The chain recombines TRBV29-1 with TRBJ2-5; a possible D gene is TRBD2 (7 bases). This CDR3 has 13 residues. V was trimmed by 1 base and J by 4 bases, leaving 10 bases between them. The germline V gene has CDR1 SQVTM and CDR2 ANQGSEA. Written as DNA, the CDR3 is TGCAGCGTTGAAGTGGGAGGGGGAGAGACCCAGTACTTC. Translated, it gives CSVEVGGGETQYF. The full variable domain, its missing parts supplied by reference TRBV29-1 and TRBJ2-5, is SAVISQKPSRDICQRGTSLTIQCQVDSQVTMMFWYRQQPGQSLTLIATANQGSEATYESGFVIDKFPISRPNLTFSTLTVSNMSPEDSSIYLCSVEVGGGETQYFGPGTRLLVL.

This chain links TRBV5-5 with TRBJ1-1, with 10 bases that match TRBD1. After removal of 7 bases from V and 3 bases from J, the junction contained 12 bases not matched to a gene. The V gene's germline CDR1 is SGHKS and CDR2 YYEKEE (reference sequence). The CDR3 has 16 residues. CDR3 in amino acids: CASRQGAKDGDTEAFF. DNA for the CDR3: TGTGCCAGCCGACAGGGGGCGAAGGATGGGGACACTGAAGCTTTCTTT.

The chain joins TRBV2 to TRBJ2-3, with D perhaps matching TRBD2 (6 bases). Germline V gives CDR1 SNHLY, CDR2 FYNNEI. The CDR3 is made up of 13 amino acids. V lost 8 bases and J lost 0, with 9 bases in between. CDR3 region: CASLRESTDTQYF. The CDR3 region has the DNA TGTGCCAGCTTGCGGGAAAGCACAGATACGCAGTATTTT.

For the CDR3, the DNA is TGTGCCAGCAGTTTTGGTGGGGCCTGGGGCGGCTACACCTTC. It yields the protein CASSFGGAWGGYTF. The chain has TRBV28 and TRBJ1-2, with D perhaps TRBD1 (5 bases). With 3 bases removed from V and 8 bases from J, the gap between germline ends came to 16 bases. This CDR3 has 14 residues. Germline V gene lookup returns CDR1 MDHEN and CDR2 SYDVKM.

The chain combines TRBV11-3 with TRBJ2-3; 12 bases map to TRBD2. The germline V gene has CDR1 SGHNT and CDR2 YENEEA. The CDR3 totals 15 residues. V was pared by 4 bases and J by 6 bases, with 5 bases of the junction left unmatched. CDR3 nucleotide sequence: TGTGCCAGCAGCTCAAAAGGACTAGCGGGGGATACGCAGTATTTT. As protein: CASSSKGLAGDTQYF.

The chain is built from TRBV5-4 and TRBJ2-2, with 8 bases aligning to TRBD2. CDR1 is SGHNT, CDR2 YYREEE, per germline (reference sequence). The length of the CDR3 is 17 residues. V shed 4 bases and J 2 bases; nucleotides not matched to a gene: 10. CDR3 bases: TGTGCCAGCAGCCCGACATACGGGAGGGCTAACACCGGGGAGCTGTTTTTT. It specifies CASSPTYGRANTGELFF.